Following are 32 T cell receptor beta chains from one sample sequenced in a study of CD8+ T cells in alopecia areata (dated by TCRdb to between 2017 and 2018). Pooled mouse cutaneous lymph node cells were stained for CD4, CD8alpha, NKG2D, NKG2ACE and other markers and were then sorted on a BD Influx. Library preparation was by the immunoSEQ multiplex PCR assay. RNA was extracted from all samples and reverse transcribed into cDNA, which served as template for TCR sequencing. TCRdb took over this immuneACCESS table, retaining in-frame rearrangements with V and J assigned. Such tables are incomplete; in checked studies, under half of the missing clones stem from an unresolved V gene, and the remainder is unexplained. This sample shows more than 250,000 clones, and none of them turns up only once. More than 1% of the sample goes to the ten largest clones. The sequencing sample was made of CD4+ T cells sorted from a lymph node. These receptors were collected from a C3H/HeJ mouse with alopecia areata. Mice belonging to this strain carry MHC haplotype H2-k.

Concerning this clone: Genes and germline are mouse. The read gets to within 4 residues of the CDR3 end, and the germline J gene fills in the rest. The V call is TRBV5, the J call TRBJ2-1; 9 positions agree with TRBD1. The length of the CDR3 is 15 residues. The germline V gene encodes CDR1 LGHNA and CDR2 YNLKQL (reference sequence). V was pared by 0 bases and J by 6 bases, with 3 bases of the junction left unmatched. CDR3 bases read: TGTGCCAGCAGCCAAGAACAGGGGGCGCTTGCT. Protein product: CASSQEQGALA. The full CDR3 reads CASSQEQGALAEQFF.

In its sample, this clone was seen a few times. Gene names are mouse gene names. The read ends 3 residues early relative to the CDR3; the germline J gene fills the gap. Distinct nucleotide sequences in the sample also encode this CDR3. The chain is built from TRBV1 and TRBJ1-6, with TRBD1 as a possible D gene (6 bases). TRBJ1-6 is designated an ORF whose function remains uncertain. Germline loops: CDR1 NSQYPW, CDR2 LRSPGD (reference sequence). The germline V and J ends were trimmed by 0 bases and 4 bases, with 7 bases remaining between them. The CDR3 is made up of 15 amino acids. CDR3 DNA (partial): TGCACCTGCAGTGCAGATACAGGGTATAATTCGCCC. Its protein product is CTCSADTGYNSP. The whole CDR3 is CTCSADTGYNSPLYF.

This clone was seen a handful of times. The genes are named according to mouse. The CDR3 protein is CASSPDTYAEQFF. The CDR3 bases that were read are TGTGCCAGCAGTCCGGACACCTATGCT. The V and J genes are TRBV13-1 and TRBJ2-1; D possibly corresponds to TRBD1 (5 bases). The CDR3 is cut off 4 residues early in the read; its end comes from the germline J gene. Between the trimmed V and J ends, which lost 4 bases and 3 bases, there was a span of 8 bases. CDR1 is NSHNY and CDR2 is SYGAGN in the germline V gene. There are 13 residues in the CDR3.

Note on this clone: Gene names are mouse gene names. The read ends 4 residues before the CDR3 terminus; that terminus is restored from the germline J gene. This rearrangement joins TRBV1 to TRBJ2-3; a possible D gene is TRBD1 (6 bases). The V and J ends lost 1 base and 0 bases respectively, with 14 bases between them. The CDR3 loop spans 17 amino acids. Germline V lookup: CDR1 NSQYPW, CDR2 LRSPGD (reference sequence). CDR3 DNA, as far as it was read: TGCACCTGCAGTGCAGGGGTCGGGACACATAGTGCAGAA. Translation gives CTCSAGVGTHSAE. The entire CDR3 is CTCSAGVGTHSAETLYF.

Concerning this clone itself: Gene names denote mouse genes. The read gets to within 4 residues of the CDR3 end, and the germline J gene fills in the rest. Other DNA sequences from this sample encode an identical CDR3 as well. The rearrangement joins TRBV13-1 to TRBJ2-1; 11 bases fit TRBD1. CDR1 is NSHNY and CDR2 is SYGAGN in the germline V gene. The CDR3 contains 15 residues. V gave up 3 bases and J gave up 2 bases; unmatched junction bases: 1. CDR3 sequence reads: CASSAGQGDYAEQFF. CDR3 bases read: TGTGCCAGCAGTGCGGGACAGGGGGACTATGCT.

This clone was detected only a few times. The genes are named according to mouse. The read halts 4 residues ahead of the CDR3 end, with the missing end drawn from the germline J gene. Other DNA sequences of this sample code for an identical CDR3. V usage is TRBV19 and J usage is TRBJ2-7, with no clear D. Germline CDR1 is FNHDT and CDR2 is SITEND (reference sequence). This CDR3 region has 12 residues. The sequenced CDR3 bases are TGTGCCAGCAGTATTGACAAATAT. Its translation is CASSIDKY. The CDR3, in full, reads CASSIDKYEQYF. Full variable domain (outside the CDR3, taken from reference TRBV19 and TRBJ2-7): GGIITQTPKFLIGQEGQKLTLKCQQNFNHDTMYWYRQDSGKGLRLIYYSITENDLQKGDLSEGYDASREKKSSFSLTVTSAQKNEMAVFLCASSIDKYEQYFGPGTRLTVL.

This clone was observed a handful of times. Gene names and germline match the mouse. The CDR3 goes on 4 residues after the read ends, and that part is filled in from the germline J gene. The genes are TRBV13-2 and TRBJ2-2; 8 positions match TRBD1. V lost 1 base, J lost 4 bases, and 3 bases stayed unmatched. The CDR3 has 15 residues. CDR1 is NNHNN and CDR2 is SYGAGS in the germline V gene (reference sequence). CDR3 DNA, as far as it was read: TGTGCCAGCGGTGATTCAGGGGGCGGCACCGGG. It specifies CASGDSGGGTG. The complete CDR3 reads CASGDSGGGTGQLYF.

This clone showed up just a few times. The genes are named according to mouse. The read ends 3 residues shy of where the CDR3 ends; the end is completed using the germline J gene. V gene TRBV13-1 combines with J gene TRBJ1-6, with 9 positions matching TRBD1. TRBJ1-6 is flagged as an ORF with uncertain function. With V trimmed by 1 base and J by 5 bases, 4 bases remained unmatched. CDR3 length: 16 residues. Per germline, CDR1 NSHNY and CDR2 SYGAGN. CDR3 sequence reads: CASSDRQGDHNSPLYF. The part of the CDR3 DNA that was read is TGTGCCAGCAGTGATCGACAGGGGGACCATAATTCGCCC.

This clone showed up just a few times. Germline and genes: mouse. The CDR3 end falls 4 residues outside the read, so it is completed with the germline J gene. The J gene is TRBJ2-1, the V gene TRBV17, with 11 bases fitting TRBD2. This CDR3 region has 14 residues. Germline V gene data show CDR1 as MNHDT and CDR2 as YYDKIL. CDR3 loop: CAIPGLGVRAEQFF. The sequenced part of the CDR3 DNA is TGTGCCATCCCGGGACTGGGGGTGAGGGCT.

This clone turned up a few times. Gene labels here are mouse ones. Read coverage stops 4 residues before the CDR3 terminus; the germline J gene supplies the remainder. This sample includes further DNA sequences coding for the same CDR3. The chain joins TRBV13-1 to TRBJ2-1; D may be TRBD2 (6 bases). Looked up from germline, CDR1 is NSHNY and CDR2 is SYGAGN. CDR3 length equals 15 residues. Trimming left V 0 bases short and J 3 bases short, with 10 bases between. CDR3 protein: CASSDARGVYAEQFF. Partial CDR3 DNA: TGTGCCAGCAGTGATGCACGGGGGGTCTATGCT.

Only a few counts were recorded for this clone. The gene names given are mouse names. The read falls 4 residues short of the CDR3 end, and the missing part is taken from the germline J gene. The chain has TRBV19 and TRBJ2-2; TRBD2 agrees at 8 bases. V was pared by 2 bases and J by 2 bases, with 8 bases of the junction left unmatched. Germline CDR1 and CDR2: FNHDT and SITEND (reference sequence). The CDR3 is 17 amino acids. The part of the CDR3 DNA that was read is TGTGCCAGCAGTATGAGGCTGGGGGGCTGGAACACCGGG. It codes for CASSMRLGGWNTG. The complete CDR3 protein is CASSMRLGGWNTGQLYF.

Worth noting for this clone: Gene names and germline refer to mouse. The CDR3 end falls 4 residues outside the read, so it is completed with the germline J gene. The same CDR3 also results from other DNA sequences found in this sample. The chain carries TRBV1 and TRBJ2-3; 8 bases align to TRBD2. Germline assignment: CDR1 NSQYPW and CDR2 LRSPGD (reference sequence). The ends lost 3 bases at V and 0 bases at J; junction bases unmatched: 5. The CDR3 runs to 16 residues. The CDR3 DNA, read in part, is TGCACCTGCAGTGCTTGGGGGGGGTCTAGTGCAGAA. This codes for CTCSAWGGSSAE. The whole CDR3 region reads CTCSAWGGSSAETLYF.

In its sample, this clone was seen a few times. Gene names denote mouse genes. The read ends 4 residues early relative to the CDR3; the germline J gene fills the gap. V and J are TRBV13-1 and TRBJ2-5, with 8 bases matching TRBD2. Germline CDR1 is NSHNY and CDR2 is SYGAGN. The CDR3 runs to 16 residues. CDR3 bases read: TGTGCCAGCAGTGATGCTTGGCTGGGGGGAGAAGAC. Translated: CASSDAWLGGED. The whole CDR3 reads CASSDAWLGGEDTQYF.

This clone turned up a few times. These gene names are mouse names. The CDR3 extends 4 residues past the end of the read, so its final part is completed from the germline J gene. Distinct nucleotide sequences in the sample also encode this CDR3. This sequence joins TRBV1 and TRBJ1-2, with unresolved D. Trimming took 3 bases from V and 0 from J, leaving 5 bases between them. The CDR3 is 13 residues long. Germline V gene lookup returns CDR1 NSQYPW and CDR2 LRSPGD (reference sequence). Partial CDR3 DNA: TGCACCTGCAGTGCTTCAACAAACTCC. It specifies CTCSASTNS. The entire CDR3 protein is CTCSASTNSDYTF.

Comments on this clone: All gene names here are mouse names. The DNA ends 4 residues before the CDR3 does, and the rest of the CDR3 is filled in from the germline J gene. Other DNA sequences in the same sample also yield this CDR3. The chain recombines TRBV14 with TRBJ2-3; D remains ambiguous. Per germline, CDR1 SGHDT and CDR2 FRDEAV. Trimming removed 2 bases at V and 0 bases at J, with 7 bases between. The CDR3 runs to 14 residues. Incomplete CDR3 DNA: TGTGCCAGCAGTTTAGACAATAGTGCAGAA. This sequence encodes CASSLDNSAE. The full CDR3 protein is CASSLDNSAETLYF. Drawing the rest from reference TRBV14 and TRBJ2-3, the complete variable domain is EAGVTQSPRYAVLQEGQAVSFWCDPISGHDTLYWYQQPRDQGPQLLVYFRDEAVIDNSQLPSDRFSAVRPKGTNSTLKIQSAKQGDTATYLCASSLDNSAETLYFGSGTRLTVL.

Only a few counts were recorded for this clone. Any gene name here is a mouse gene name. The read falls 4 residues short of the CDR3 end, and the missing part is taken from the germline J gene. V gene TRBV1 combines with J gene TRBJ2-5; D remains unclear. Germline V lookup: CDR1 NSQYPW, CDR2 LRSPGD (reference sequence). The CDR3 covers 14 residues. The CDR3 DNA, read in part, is TGCACCTGCAGTGCAGTCGCGAGGGAAGAC. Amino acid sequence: CTCSAVARED. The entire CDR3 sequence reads CTCSAVAREDTQYF. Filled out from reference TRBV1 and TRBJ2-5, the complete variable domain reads VTLLEQNPRWRLVPRGQAVNLRCILKNSQYPWMSWYQQDLQKQLQWLFTLRSPGDKEVKSLPGADYLATRVTDTELRLQVANMSQGRTLYCTCSAVAREDTQYFGPGTRLLVL.

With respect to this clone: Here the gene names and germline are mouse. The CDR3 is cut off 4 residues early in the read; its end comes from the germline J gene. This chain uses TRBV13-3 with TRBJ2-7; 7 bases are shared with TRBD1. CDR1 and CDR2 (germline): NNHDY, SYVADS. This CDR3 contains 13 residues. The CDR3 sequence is CASSPHTGDEQYF. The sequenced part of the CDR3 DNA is TGTGCCAGCAGCCCCCACACAGGGGAT.

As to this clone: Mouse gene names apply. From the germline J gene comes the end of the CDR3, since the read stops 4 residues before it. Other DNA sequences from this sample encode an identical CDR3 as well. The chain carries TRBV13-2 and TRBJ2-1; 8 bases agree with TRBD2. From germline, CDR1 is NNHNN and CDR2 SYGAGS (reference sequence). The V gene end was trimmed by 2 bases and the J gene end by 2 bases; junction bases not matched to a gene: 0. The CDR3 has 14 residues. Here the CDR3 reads CASGELGDYAEQFF. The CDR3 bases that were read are TGTGCCAGCGGTGAACTGGGGGACTATGCT.

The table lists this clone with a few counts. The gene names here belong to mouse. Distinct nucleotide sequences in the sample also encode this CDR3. The CDR3 sequence is CASSLTGSYEQYF. The sequenced CDR3 bases are TGTGCCAGCAGTTTAACTGGGTCCTAT. V gene TRBV14 combines with J gene TRBJ2-7; D is perhaps TRBD2 (6 bases). Sequencing ends 4 residues short of the CDR3 end; the germline J gene provides the rest. Per germline, CDR1 SGHDT and CDR2 FRDEAV. The CDR3 covers 13 residues. V lost 2 bases and J lost 1, with 7 bases in between.

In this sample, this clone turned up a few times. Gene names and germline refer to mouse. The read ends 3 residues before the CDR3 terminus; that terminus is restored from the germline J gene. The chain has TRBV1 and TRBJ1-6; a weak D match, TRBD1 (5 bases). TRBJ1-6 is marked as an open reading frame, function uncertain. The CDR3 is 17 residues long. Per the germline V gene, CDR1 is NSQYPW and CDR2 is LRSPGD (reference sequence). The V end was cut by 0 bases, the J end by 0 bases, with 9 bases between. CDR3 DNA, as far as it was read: TGCACCTGCAGTGCAGATAGGACAAATTCCTATAATTCGCCC. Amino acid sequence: CTCSADRTNSYNSP. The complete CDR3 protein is CTCSADRTNSYNSPLYF.

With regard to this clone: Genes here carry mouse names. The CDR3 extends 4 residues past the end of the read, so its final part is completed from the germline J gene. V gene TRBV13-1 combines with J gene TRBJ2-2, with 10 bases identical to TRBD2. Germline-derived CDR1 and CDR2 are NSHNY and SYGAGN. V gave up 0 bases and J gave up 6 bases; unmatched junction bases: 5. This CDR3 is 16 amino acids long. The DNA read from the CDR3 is TGTGCCAGCAGTGATGCCGCTGGGGGGGCGCCCGGG. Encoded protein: CASSDAAGGAPG. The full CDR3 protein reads CASSDAAGGAPGQLYF.

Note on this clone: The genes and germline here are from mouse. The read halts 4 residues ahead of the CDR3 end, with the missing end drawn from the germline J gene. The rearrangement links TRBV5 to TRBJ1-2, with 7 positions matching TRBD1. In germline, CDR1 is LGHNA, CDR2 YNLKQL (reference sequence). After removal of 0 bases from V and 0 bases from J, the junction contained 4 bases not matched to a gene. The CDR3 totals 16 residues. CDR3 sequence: CASSQDSGQSNSDYTF. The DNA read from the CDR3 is TGTGCCAGCAGCCAAGATTCGGGACAGTCAAACTCC.

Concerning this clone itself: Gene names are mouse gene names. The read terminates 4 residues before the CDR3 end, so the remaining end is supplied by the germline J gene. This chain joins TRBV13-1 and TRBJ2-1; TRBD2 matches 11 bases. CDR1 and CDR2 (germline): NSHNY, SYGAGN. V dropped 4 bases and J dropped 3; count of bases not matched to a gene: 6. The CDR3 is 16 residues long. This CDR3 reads CASSSHWGGGYAEQFF. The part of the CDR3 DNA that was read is TGTGCCAGCAGTTCCCACTGGGGGGGCGGCTATGCT.

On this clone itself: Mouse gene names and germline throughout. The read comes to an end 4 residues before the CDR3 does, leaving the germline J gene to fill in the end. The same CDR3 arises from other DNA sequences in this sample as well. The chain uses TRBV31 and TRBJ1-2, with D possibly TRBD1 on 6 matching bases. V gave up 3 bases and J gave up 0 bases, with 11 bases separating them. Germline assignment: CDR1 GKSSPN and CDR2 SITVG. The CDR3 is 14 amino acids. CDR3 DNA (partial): TGTGCCTGGAGCTCCGGGACATCAAACTCC. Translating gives CAWSSGTSNS. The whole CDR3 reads CAWSSGTSNSDYTF.

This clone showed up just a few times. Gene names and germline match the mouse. This chain's CDR3 is CASSENWGGRNQDTQYF. Partial CDR3 DNA: TGTGCCAGCAGTGAAAACTGGGGGGGCAGGAACCAAGAC. The rearrangement links TRBV13-1 to TRBJ2-5, with 11 bases matching TRBD2. With the read ending 4 residues before the CDR3 end, the germline J gene is used to fill in that end. Germline CDR1 is NSHNY and CDR2 is SYGAGN. The trim removed 2 bases at V and 0 bases at J, leaving 5 bases unmatched. The CDR3 covers 17 residues.

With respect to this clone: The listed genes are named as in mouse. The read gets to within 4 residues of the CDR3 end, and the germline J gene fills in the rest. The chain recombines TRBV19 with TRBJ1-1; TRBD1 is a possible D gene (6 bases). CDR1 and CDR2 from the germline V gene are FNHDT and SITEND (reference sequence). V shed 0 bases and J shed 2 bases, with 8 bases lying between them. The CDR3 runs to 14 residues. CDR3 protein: CASSIGDINTEVFF. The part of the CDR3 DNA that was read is TGTGCCAGCAGTATAGGGGACATTAACACA.

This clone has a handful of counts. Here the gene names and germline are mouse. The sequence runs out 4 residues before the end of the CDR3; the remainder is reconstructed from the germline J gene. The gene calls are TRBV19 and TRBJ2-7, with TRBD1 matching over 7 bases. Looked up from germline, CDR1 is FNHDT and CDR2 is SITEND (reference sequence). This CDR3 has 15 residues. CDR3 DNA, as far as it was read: TGTGCCAGCAGCGGAGACAGGGCCATCTTTTAT. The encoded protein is CASSGDRAIFY. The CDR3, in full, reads CASSGDRAIFYEQYF.

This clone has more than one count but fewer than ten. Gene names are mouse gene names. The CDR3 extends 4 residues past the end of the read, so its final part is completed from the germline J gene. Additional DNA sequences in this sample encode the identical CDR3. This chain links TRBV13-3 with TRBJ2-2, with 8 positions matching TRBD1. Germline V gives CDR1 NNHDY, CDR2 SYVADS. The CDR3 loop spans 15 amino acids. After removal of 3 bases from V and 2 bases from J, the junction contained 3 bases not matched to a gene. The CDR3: CASSVQGANTGQLYF. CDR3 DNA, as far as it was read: TGTGCCAGCAGTGTCCAGGGGGCCAACACCGGG.

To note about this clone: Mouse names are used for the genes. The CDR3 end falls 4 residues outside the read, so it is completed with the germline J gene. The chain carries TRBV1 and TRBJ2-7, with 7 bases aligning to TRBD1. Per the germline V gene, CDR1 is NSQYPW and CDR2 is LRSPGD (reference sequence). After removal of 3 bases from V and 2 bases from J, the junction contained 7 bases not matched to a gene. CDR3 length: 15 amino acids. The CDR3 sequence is CTCSAEWDRTYEQYF. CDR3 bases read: TGCACCTGCAGTGCGGAATGGGACAGAACCTAT. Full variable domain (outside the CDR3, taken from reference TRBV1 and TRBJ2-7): VTLLEQNPRWRLVPRGQAVNLRCILKNSQYPWMSWYQQDLQKQLQWLFTLRSPGDKEVKSLPGADYLATRVTDTELRLQVANMSQGRTLYCTCSAEWDRTYEQYFGPGTRLTVL.

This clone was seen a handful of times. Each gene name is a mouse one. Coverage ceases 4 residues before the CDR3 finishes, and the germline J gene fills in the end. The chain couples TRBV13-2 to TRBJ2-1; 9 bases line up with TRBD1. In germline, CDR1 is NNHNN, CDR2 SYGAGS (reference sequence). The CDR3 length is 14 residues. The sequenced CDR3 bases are TGTGCCAGCGGTGATCCGGGACAGGGAGCT. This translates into CASGDPGQGA. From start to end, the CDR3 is CASGDPGQGAEQFF.

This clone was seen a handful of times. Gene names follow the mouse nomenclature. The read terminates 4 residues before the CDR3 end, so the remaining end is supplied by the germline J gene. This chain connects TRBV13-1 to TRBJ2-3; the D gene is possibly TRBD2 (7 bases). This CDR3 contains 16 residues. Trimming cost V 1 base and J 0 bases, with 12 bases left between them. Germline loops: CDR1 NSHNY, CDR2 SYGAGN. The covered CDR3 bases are TGTGCCAGCAGTGATAGGGGGGGGTCTAGTGCAGAA. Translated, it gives CASSDRGGSSAE. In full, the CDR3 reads CASSDRGGSSAETLYF.

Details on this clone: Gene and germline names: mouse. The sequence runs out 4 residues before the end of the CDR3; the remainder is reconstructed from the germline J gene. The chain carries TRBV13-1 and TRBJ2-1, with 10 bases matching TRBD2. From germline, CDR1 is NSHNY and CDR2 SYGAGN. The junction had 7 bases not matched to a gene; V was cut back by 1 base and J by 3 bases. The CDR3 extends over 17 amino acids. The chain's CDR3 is CASSDPSGTGVYAEQFF. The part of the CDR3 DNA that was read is TGTGCCAGCAGTGATCCCTCCGGGACTGGGGTCTATGCT.